A selection of T cell receptor beta chains follows, all from one sample in a study of PD-L1 blockade in urothelial cancer. Some clones are missing from TCRdb's copy, which holds only in-frame ones; the method was immunoSEQ multiplex PCR. The sample has 90,000 or so clones; around 89% are singletons. The sample here was PBMCs, taken around atezolizumab (anti-PD-L1) treatment. Receptors originate from a woman older than 75 with urothelial cancer. Each CDR3 is given with its conserved first and last residue. The D gene is left open where the match is weak. The size of a clone is reported for some rows only, either as once, few or many, or as a class for expanded clones.

>NA|TRBJ2-1|NA|TRBV7-8
TGTGCCAGCAGCTCTACCCCTTTACTAGCAGGGGGGCGTAATGAGCAGTTCTTC
CASSSTPLLAGGRNEQFF
>NA|TRBJ2-7|NA|TRBV7-9
TGTGCCAGCAGCTTAGACGGGTCGGAGCAGTACTTC
CASSLDGSEQYF
>NA|TRBJ2-2|NA|TRBV19
TGTGCCAGCCTAGGGGCCTTCACCGGGGAGCTGTTTTTT
CASLGAFTGELFF
>TRBD1|TRBJ2-5|NA|TRBV10-1
TGCGCCAGCAGTGACGGACAGGGGCGCCAAGAGACCCAGTACTTC
CASSDGQGRQETQYF
>NA|TRBJ1-5|once|TRBV10-3
TGTGCCACATCTTCCCTCCCCAAAGTAGGGGGGGATGGGACCCAGCATTTT
CATSSLPKVGGDGTQHF
>NA|TRBJ2-1|NA|TRBV6-4
TGTGCCAGCAGTGACACTCCCGCCCAGGGTTCGGTTGAGCAGTTCTTC
CASSDTPAQGSVEQFF
>TRBD1|TRBJ2-1|once|TRBV6-1
TGTGCCAGCAGTCAGGGACAGGGGGGTTACAATGAGCAGTTCTTC
CASSQGQGGYNEQFF
>TRBD1|TRBJ2-3|NA|TRBV9
TGTGCCAGCAGCGTACGACAGGGGACAGATACGCAGTATTTT
CASSVRQGTDTQYF
>TRBD1|TRBJ1-2|few|TRBV9
TGTGCCAGCAGCGAGGGACAGGGAGGCTATGGCTACACCTTC
CASSEGQGGYGYTF
>NA|TRBJ1-2|NA|TRBV9
TGTGCCAGCAGCGACGGGCAGGGTACCACTAACTATGGCTACACCTTC
CASSDGQGTTNYGYTF
>TRBD1|TRBJ2-6|NA|TRBV11-2
TGTGCCAGCAGCCACAGGGGCTCTGGGGCCAACGTCCTGACTTTC
CASSHRGSGANVLTF
>TRBD2|TRBJ2-3|NA|TRBV28
TGTGCCATCGGGACTAGCGGGGGGCCAGATACGCAGTATTTT
CAIGTSGGPDTQYF
>TRBD1|TRBJ2-7|NA|TRBV19
TGTGCCAGTAGTATAGCTCGAACCGGGACAGGGGATCTATACGAGCAGTACTTC
CASSIARTGTGDLYEQYF
>NA|TRBJ2-7|NA|TRBV19
TGTGCCAGTAGTATGTCGACTCTACCACAAATGTACTTC
CASSMSTLPQMYF
>TRBD1|TRBJ1-2|NA|TRBV15
TGTGCCACCAGCACGGGGACAGGGGTCAATGGCTACACCTTC
CATSTGTGVNGYTF
>NA|TRBJ1-1|NA|TRBV7-9
TGTGCCAGCAGCTTAGGGCAGTTGAACACTGAAGCTTTCTTT
CASSLGQLNTEAFF
>TRBD1|TRBJ1-5|NA|TRBV19
TGTGCCAGTAGTTTCAAGGACAGGGGTCACAATCAGCCCCAGCATTTT
CASSFKDRGHNQPQHF
>NA|TRBJ2-5|NA|TRBV27
TGTGCCAGCACCACCGGGAACCAAGAGACCCAGTACTTC
CASTTGNQETQYF
>TRBD1|TRBJ1-1|once|TRBV5-1
TGCGCCAGCACCCCAGGGGGCGGCAACACTGAAGCTTTCTTT
CASTPGGGNTEAFF
>TRBD1|TRBJ2-4|NA|TRBV7-9
TGTGCCAGCAGCCCACAGGGGCTAGCCAAAAACATTCAGTACTTC
CASSPQGLAKNIQYF
>NA|TRBJ1-3|NA|TRBV5-1
TGCGCCAGCAGCTGGAGAGGAGTTGGGTCTGGAAACACCATATATTTT
CASSWRGVGSGNTIYF
>NA|TRBJ2-5|NA|TRBV4-2
TGTGCCAGCAGCCAATCTGGGGGGAGGGACAAGGAGACCCAGTACTTC
CASSQSGGRDKETQYF
>NA|TRBJ2-7|few|TRBV20-1
TGCAGTGCTAGGGACTACTACGAGCAGTACTTC
CSARDYYEQYF
>NA|TRBJ1-1|NA|TRBV28
TGTGCCAGCAGTTCCCCCGCGATGAACACTGAAGCTTTCTTT
CASSSPAMNTEAFF
>TRBD2|TRBJ2-4|NA|TRBV9
TGTGCCAGCAGCCCGGGACTAGCGGGGAACTCCAAAAACATTCAGTACTTC
CASSPGLAGNSKNIQYF
>TRBD1|TRBJ1-2|few|TRBV5-1
TGCGCCAGCAGCTCAGGACAGGGGGCGCCCGGTGGCTACACCTTC
CASSSGQGAPGGYTF